The 4 T cell receptor beta chains reported below all come from one sample, sequenced in a study of cytomegalovirus exposure and HLA in healthy donors. 60 Vbeta and 13 Jbeta primers were used in PCR. Measured with immunoSEQ multiplex PCR; TCRdb has only the in-frame clones, and not every one. Here the sample spans about 100,000 clones, around 72% being singletons. The sequencing input was PBMCs. The receptors derive from a woman aged 40 to 50 in good health and CMV-seropositive.

The chain recombines TRBV7-9 with TRBJ2-3; D may be TRBD1 (5 bases). The CDR3 is made up of 17 amino acids. V dropped 5 bases and J dropped 0 bases, with 18 bases sitting between them. The germline CDR1 and CDR2 sequences are SEHNR and FQNEAQ (reference sequence). CDR3 sequence: CASSHQRYGASTDTQYF. CDR3 DNA: TGTGCCAGCAGCCACCAAAGGTATGGGGCTAGCACAGATACGCAGTATTTT.

The V and J genes are TRBV7-2 and TRBJ1-5; possibly TRBD1 for D (5 bases). The germline CDR1 and CDR2 sequences are SGHTA and FQGNSA. V was trimmed by 3 bases and J by 3 bases, leaving 12 bases between them. The CDR3 contains 15 residues. The CDR3 DNA sequence: TGTGCCAGCAGCTTCGACAGATCGGACAATCAGCCCCAGCATTTT. This sequence encodes CASSFDRSDNQPQHF.

The V and J genes are TRBV6-5 and TRBJ1-2; D is perhaps TRBD1 (6 bases). Germline assignment: CDR1 MNHEY and CDR2 SVGAGI. The CDR3 is 13 residues long. The ends were cut back, 6 bases at V and 8 bases at J, with 16 bases in the middle. The CDR3 reads CASRAAGVSGYTF. CDR3 bases: TGTGCCAGCAGGGCGGCAGGGGTAAGCGGCTACACCTTC.

Remarks on this clone: Its ends do not fully match the called genes, so a read error is possible. Other nucleotide sequences in the sample specify the same CDR3. The J gene is TRBJ1-6, the V gene TRBV29-1; weak D call: TRBD1 (6 bases). Germline V lookup: CDR1 SQVTM, CDR2 ANQGSEA. This CDR3 is 14 amino acids long. The CDR3 sequence: CSVAEGQYNSPLHF. The CDR3 DNA follows: TGCAGCGTTGCCGAAGGACAGTATAATTCCCCCCTCCACTTT.